The rows below give T cell receptor beta chains drawn from one sample of a study of T cells in Graves' hyperthyroidism and ophthalmopathy. TCRdb reanalysed the multiplex PCR reads using MiXCR and keeps one entry per CDR3 protein. The sample has roughly 740,000 distinct CDR3 sequences; about 15% are singletons. Sequenced material: blood. The receptors stem from a young man with Graves' hyperthyroidism. Each CDR3 is given with its conserved first and last residue. D genes are given only for firm matches. A row's size may be missing; if present it is once, few, many or a size class.

cdr3_length j_call clone_size d_call v_call cdr3_aa cdr3_nt
17 TRBJ1-2 NA NA TRBV11-2 CASSLWSGVGANYGYTF TGTGCCAGCAGCTTATGGTCTGGGGTTGGCGCTAACTATGGCTACACCTTC
15 TRBJ1-2 NA TRBD1 TRBV6-1 CASSVSTGINYGYTF TGTGCCAGCAGTGTATCGACAGGGATCAACTATGGCTACACCTTC
15 TRBJ1-3 NA TRBD1 TRBV2 CASRDPGQGGNTIYF TGTGCCAGCAGGGATCCGGGACAGGGTGGAAACACCATATATTTT
15 TRBJ2-5 few NA TRBV2 CASSETALSGETQYF TGTGCCAGCAGTGAAACAGCACTCTCAGGCGAGACCCAGTACTTC
14 TRBJ1-1 few NA TRBV28 CASSSAYLNTEAFF TGTGCCAGCAGCTCAGCATACTTGAACACTGAAGCTTTCTTT
15 TRBJ2-1 many NA TRBV30 CAWSVWGSSYNEQFF TGTGCCTGGAGTGTGTGGGGTAGCTCCTACAATGAGCAGTTCTTC
15 TRBJ2-7 many NA TRBV6-5 CASSYQAHLSYEQYF TGTGCCAGCAGTTACCAGGCGCACCTCTCCTACGAGCAGTACTTC
14 TRBJ2-3 many TRBD2 TRBV28 CASGPGLAGDTQYF TGTGCCAGCGGACCGGGACTAGCGGGAGATACGCAGTATTTT
14 TRBJ2-2 NA TRBD2 TRBV2 CASRGGGNTGELFF TGTGCCAGCAGGGGGGGGGGGAACACCGGGGAGCTGTTTTTT
13 TRBJ1-2 many NA TRBV28 CASRIGRMGGYTF TGTGCCAGCAGGATTGGACGGATGGGTGGCTACACCTTC
15 TRBJ2-1 many TRBD1 TRBV2 CASRPDRGNYNEQFF TGTGCCAGCAGGCCCGACAGGGGAAACTACAATGAGCAGTTCTTC
13 TRBJ1-1 NA TRBD1 TRBV7-2 CASGGGKDTEAFF TGTGCCAGCGGAGGGGGCAAGGACACTGAAGCTTTCTTT
17 TRBJ1-6 NA TRBD1 TRBV28 CASRTRTGVTYNSPLHF TGTGCCAGCAGAACAAGGACAGGGGTCACCTATAATTCACCCCTCCACTTT